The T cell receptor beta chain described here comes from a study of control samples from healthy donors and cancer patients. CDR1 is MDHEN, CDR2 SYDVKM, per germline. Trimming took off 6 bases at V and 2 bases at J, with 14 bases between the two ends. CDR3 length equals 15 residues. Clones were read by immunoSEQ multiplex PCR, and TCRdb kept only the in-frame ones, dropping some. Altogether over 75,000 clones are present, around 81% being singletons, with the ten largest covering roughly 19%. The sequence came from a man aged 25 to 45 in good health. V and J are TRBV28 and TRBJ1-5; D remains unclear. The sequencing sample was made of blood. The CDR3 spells CASRDSGFRNQPQHF. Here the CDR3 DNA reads TGTGCCAGCAGGGACTCAGGATTTCGCAATCAGCCCCAGCATTTT.